This note documents a single T cell receptor (beta chain) sequence. The sample comes from a study of blood T cell repertoires in COVID-19. V was shortened by 0 bases and J by 2 bases, with 4 bases between the two germline ends. The germline CDR1 and CDR2 sequences are LGHDT and YNNKEL (reference sequence). There are 13 residues in the CDR3. Clones were sequenced by immunoSEQ multiplex PCR, and TCRdb holds only the in-frame ones, with some missing. The sample yields about 140,000 clones, around 79% seen once. Everyone who took part was roughly 18 to 100 years old, and they came from 24 US areas. The sequenced material came from PBMCs or T cells enriched from blood (not recorded which). The sequence was collected from a woman aged 45-60 years who had recovered from COVID-19. The chain couples TRBV3-1 (or the pseudogene TRBV3-2) to TRBJ1-2; D ambiguous. The CDR3 sequence: CASSQEENYGYTF. DNA for the CDR3: TGTGCCAGCAGCCAAGAGGAGAACTATGGCTACACCTTC.